Listed below are T cell receptor beta chains from one sample, sequenced in a study of long-term antiretroviral therapy in people with HIV. Libraries were prepared by immunoSEQ multiplex PCR; TCRdb keeps only in-frame clonotypes and omits some of them. The sample records over 30,000 clones, over 65% being singletons. The sequencing here drew on unsorted PBMCs, taken 2 years after starting antiretroviral therapy. The receptors were gathered from a woman aged 50 to 60 with HIV. Both conserved end residues are part of each CDR3. The order of the fields is J gene, V gene, clone size, D gene, CDR3 DNA, CDR3 protein. The D gene is left open where the match is weak. Not every row has a clone size; where given, it reads once, few, many or a size class.

j_gene: TRBJ2-7
v_gene: TRBV7-9
abundance: .
d_gene: .
CDR3nt: TGTGCCAGCAGCTCTCCAGCATCCTACGAGCAGTACTTC
CDR3aa: CASSSPASYEQYF

j_gene: TRBJ1-1
v_gene: TRBV19
abundance: once
d_gene: TRBD1
CDR3nt: TGTGCCAGTAGCCCGGGACAGGGGATGAACACTGAAGCTTTCTTT
CDR3aa: CASSPGQGMNTEAFF

j_gene: TRBJ1-2
v_gene: TRBV5-1
abundance: .
d_gene: TRBD1
CDR3nt: TGCGCCAGCAGCTTGCAGGGGGCGAACTATGGCTACACCTTC
CDR3aa: CASSLQGANYGYTF

j_gene: TRBJ1-6
v_gene: TRBV11-2
abundance: once
d_gene: .
CDR3nt: TGTGCCAGCAGCTTACGTGGACAGTCAAATTCACCCCTCCACTTT
CDR3aa: CASSLRGQSNSPLHF

j_gene: TRBJ2-1
v_gene: TRBV18
abundance: .
d_gene: TRBD1
CDR3nt: TGTGCCAGCTCACCCGGGACAGGGGGGTTCTTC
CDR3aa: CASSPGTGGFF

j_gene: TRBJ2-1
v_gene: TRBV7-8
abundance: .
d_gene: .
CDR3nt: TGTGCCAGCAGCTTCGTCGTGGACCTCCAGTTCTTC
CDR3aa: CASSFVVDLQFF

j_gene: TRBJ2-2
v_gene: TRBV5-1
abundance: .
d_gene: .
CDR3nt: TGCGCCAGCAGCCCGCGAGGAGGGGAGCTGTTTTTT
CDR3aa: CASSPRGGELFF

j_gene: TRBJ2-5
v_gene: TRBV18
abundance: .
d_gene: .
CDR3nt: TGTGCCAGCTCACCAGAGGGCCAAGAGACCCAGTACTTC
CDR3aa: CASSPEGQETQYF

j_gene: TRBJ1-4
v_gene: TRBV28
abundance: .
d_gene: .
CDR3nt: TGTGCCAGCAGTTTGAGGCCGCTTAATGAAAAACTGTTTTTT
CDR3aa: CASSLRPLNEKLFF

j_gene: TRBJ1-3
v_gene: TRBV6-1
abundance: .
d_gene: .
CDR3nt: TGTGCCAGCAGTGAAAGGAAAGGACGGCCGTGGGGCACCATATATTTT
CDR3aa: CASSERKGRPWGTIYF

j_gene: TRBJ1-5
v_gene: TRBV19
abundance: few
d_gene: .
CDR3nt: TGTGCCAGTAGTATAGGCAGCGGTCGGGATAGCAATCAGCCCCAGCATTTT
CDR3aa: CASSIGSGRDSNQPQHF

j_gene: TRBJ2-3
v_gene: TRBV2
abundance: .
d_gene: TRBD2
CDR3nt: TGTGCCAGCATCGGGACTAGCGGCCGCACAGATACGCAGTATTTT
CDR3aa: CASIGTSGRTDTQYF

j_gene: TRBJ2-3
v_gene: TRBV7-9
abundance: medium-sized
d_gene: .
CDR3nt: TGTGCCAGCACCCTCCCGACTACAAACACAGATACGCAGTATTTT
CDR3aa: CASTLPTTNTDTQYF

j_gene: TRBJ1-2
v_gene: TRBV5-1
abundance: .
d_gene: TRBD1
CDR3nt: TGCGCCAGCAGCCCACAGGGGGGTGGCTACACCTTC
CDR3aa: CASSPQGGGYTF

j_gene: TRBJ1-5
v_gene: TRBV6-1
abundance: .
d_gene: TRBD1
CDR3nt: TGTGCCAGCGGTGGGGACAGGAGTCAGCCCCAGCATTTT
CDR3aa: CASGGDRSQPQHF

j_gene: TRBJ2-3
v_gene: TRBV15
abundance: .
d_gene: .
CDR3nt: TGTGCCACCAGCAGAGAACGAACAGTCGTAGATACGCAGTATTTT
CDR3aa: CATSRERTVVDTQYF

j_gene: TRBJ1-3
v_gene: TRBV6-5
abundance: .
d_gene: .
CDR3nt: TGTGCCAGCAGTTCGGGTTGGGTGGGAAACACCATATATTTT
CDR3aa: CASSSGWVGNTIYF

j_gene: TRBJ2-3
v_gene: TRBV9
abundance: .
d_gene: TRBD2
CDR3nt: TGTGCCAGCAGCGGAGAGCGGGGGCAAAACACAGATACGCAGTATTTT
CDR3aa: CASSGERGQNTDTQYF

j_gene: TRBJ2-2
v_gene: TRBV5-1
abundance: .
d_gene: .
CDR3nt: TGCGCCAGCAGCTGGGGCAGGGACACCGGGGAGCTGTTTTTT
CDR3aa: CASSWGRDTGELFF

j_gene: TRBJ1-4
v_gene: TRBV27
abundance: once
d_gene: TRBD1
CDR3nt: TGTGCCAGCAGTTCGGGAGGGGGCGGAGAAAAACTGTTTTTT
CDR3aa: CASSSGGGGEKLFF

j_gene: TRBJ1-1
v_gene: TRBV13
abundance: .
d_gene: .
CDR3nt: TGTGCCAGCAGCGGGGGGGGGACGGTGAACACTGAAGCTTTCTTT
CDR3aa: CASSGGGTVNTEAFF

j_gene: TRBJ1-4
v_gene: TRBV15
abundance: .
d_gene: .
CDR3nt: TGTGCCACCAGCAGAGATCTGCGGGAAAAACTGTTTTTT
CDR3aa: CATSRDLREKLFF

j_gene: TRBJ1-1
v_gene: TRBV14
abundance: .
d_gene: TRBD1
CDR3nt: TGTGCCAGCAGCGCCTCAGGGGGCTCTGAAGCTTTCTTT
CDR3aa: CASSASGGSEAFF

j_gene: TRBJ2-7
v_gene: TRBV7-8
abundance: .
d_gene: TRBD2
CDR3nt: TGTGCCAGCAGCTCCCGACTAGCGGGGGAAAGCTCCTACGAGCAGTACTTC
CDR3aa: CASSSRLAGESSYEQYF

j_gene: TRBJ1-1
v_gene: TRBV25-1
abundance: .
d_gene: .
CDR3nt: TGTGCCAGCAGTGAATGGTCGTACAGGGCAGGGGACACTGAAGCTTTCTTT
CDR3aa: CASSEWSYRAGDTEAFF

j_gene: TRBJ1-6
v_gene: TRBV5-8
abundance: .
d_gene: .
CDR3nt: TGTGCCAGCAGCTTGGAAGGGCGGGGTAGGACCTATAATTCACCCCTCCACTTT
CDR3aa: CASSLEGRGRTYNSPLHF

j_gene: TRBJ1-2
v_gene: TRBV6-1
abundance: .
d_gene: .
CDR3nt: TGTGCCAGCAGTGAACTTTCAGGGCCTGTCTATGGCTACACCTTC
CDR3aa: CASSELSGPVYGYTF

j_gene: TRBJ1-2
v_gene: TRBV19
abundance: .
d_gene: TRBD1
CDR3nt: TGTGCCAGTAGTATAGGGACAGGGTACTATGGCTACACCTTC
CDR3aa: CASSIGTGYYGYTF

j_gene: TRBJ2-5
v_gene: TRBV7-9
abundance: .
d_gene: TRBD1
CDR3nt: TGTGCCAGCAGTTATGGACAGGATCAAGAGACCCAGTACTTC
CDR3aa: CASSYGQDQETQYF

j_gene: TRBJ2-3
v_gene: TRBV5-4
abundance: .
d_gene: TRBD1
CDR3nt: TGTGCCAGCAGCCCGCGACAGGGGGGCACAGATACGCAGTATTTT
CDR3aa: CASSPRQGGTDTQYF

j_gene: TRBJ1-2
v_gene: TRBV7-9
abundance: .
d_gene: .
CDR3nt: TGTGCCAGCAGCTCCACAGACAGCTATGGCTACACCTTC
CDR3aa: CASSSTDSYGYTF

j_gene: TRBJ2-1
v_gene: TRBV5-1
abundance: .
d_gene: .
CDR3nt: TGCGCCAGCAGCTTGACAGGGACCTACAATGAGCAGTTCTTC
CDR3aa: CASSLTGTYNEQFF

j_gene: TRBJ1-1
v_gene: TRBV20-1
abundance: .
d_gene: .
CDR3nt: TGCAGTGCTAGAGGAATCACTGAAGCTTTCTTT
CDR3aa: CSARGITEAFF

j_gene: TRBJ2-3
v_gene: TRBV9
abundance: .
d_gene: .
CDR3nt: TGTGCCAGCAGCGGAGAAGGCTTTTCTACAGATACGCAGTATTTT
CDR3aa: CASSGEGFSTDTQYF

j_gene: TRBJ1-3
v_gene: TRBV5-6
abundance: .
d_gene: TRBD1
CDR3nt: TGTGCCAGCAGTCTGACCGGGACAGGGACAAGGTCTGGAAACACCATATATTTT
CDR3aa: CASSLTGTGTRSGNTIYF

j_gene: TRBJ1-1
v_gene: TRBV27
abundance: .
d_gene: .
CDR3nt: TGTGCCAGCAGCTGGGTTGTTAACACTGAAGCTTTCTTT
CDR3aa: CASSWVVNTEAFF

j_gene: TRBJ2-5
v_gene: TRBV29-1
abundance: .
d_gene: .
CDR3nt: TGCAGCGTTGAAGACAGGCAAGAGACCCAGTACTTC
CDR3aa: CSVEDRQETQYF

j_gene: TRBJ2-7
v_gene: TRBV5-4
abundance: .
d_gene: .
CDR3nt: TGTGCCAGCAGCTTGGACAGCTACTCCTACGAGCAGTACTTC
CDR3aa: CASSLDSYSYEQYF

j_gene: TRBJ2-6
v_gene: TRBV6-6
abundance: .
d_gene: .
CDR3nt: TGTGCCAGCACCTTCGCTGGGGCCAACGTCCTGACTTTC
CDR3aa: CASTFAGANVLTF

j_gene: TRBJ2-4
v_gene: TRBV11-2
abundance: .
d_gene: .
CDR3nt: TGTGCCAGCAGCTTAGTAGCAGGAACACTTCTAGCCAAAAACATTCAGTACTTC
CDR3aa: CASSLVAGTLLAKNIQYF

j_gene: TRBJ1-1
v_gene: TRBV6-5
abundance: .
d_gene: TRBD1
CDR3nt: TGTGCCAGCAGCAACAGGGGGCTGAACACTGAAGCTTTCTTT
CDR3aa: CASSNRGLNTEAFF

j_gene: TRBJ2-3
v_gene: TRBV14
abundance: .
d_gene: .
CDR3nt: TGTGCCAGCAGCCAAGTCAGGAGTGGGGATACGCAGTATTTT
CDR3aa: CASSQVRSGDTQYF

j_gene: TRBJ1-2
v_gene: TRBV6-5
abundance: few
d_gene: TRBD1
CDR3nt: TGTGCCAGCACTTCAGACAGGGTGGGTGGCTACACCTTC
CDR3aa: CASTSDRVGGYTF

j_gene: TRBJ1-1
v_gene: TRBV4-1
abundance: .
d_gene: .
CDR3nt: TGCGCCAGCAGGATAAATCTCCGGCAGGGAAGAGAGAACACTGAAGCTTTCTTT
CDR3aa: CASRINLRQGRENTEAFF

j_gene: TRBJ2-5
v_gene: TRBV2
abundance: .
d_gene: TRBD1
CDR3nt: TGTGCCAGCAGTACAGGGGGCACAAGTGGAGAGACCCAGTACTTC
CDR3aa: CASSTGGTSGETQYF

j_gene: TRBJ1-2
v_gene: TRBV4-1
abundance: .
d_gene: .
CDR3nt: TGCGCCAGCAGCCAAGTTGGTGGGGACTATGGCTACACCTTC
CDR3aa: CASSQVGGDYGYTF